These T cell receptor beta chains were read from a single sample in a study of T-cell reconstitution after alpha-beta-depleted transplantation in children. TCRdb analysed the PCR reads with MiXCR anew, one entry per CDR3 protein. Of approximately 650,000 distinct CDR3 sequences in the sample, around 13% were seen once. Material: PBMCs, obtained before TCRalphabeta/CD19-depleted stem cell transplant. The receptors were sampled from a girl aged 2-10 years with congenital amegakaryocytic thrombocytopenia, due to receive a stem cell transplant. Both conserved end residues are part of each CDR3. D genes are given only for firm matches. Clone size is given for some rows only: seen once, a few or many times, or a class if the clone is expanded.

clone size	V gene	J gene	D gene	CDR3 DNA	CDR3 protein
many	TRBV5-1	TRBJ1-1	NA	TGCGCCAGCAGCTTGGGTGGAAACGTGGGCACTGAAGCTTTCTTT	CASSLGGNVGTEAFF
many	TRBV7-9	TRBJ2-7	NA	TGTGCCAGCAGCTCGCCCGCTCGTAACTCCTACGAGCAGTACTTC	CASSSPARNSYEQYF
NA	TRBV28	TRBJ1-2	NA	TGTGCCAGCAATACCGCCACAGGGAATAACTATGGCCACACCTTC	CASNTATGNNYGHTF
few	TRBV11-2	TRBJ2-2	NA	TGTGCCAGCAGCTCCCAGGCAGGGACCGGGGAGCTGTTTTTT	CASSSQAGTGELFF
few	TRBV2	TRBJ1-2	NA	TGTGCCAGCAGTGAAGCGCAGGGCCCCTATGGCTACACCTTC	CASSEAQGPYGYTF
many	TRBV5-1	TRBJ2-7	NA	TGCGCCAGCAGCCAAAAGGGAAGACAGACCTCCTACGAGCAGTACTTC	CASSQKGRQTSYEQYF
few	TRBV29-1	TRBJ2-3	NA	TGCAGCGTTGAAGTGGAGACCAGAACAGATACGCAGTATTTT	CSVEVETRTDTQYF
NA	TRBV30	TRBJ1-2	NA	TGTGCCTGGAGCCGGGGACGGCCGGTTTTAAGCTACACCTTC	CAWSRGRPVLSYTF
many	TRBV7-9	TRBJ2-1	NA	TGTGCCAGCAGCTTAGTTGGTGGCCCCGAGCAGTTCTTC	CASSLVGGPEQFF
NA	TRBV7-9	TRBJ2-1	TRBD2	TGTGCCAGCAGCTGGACTAGGCTCTACAATGAGCAGTTCTTC	CASSWTRLYNEQFF
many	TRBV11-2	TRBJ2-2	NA	TGTGCCAGCCGAGAACCTGGGACCGGGGAGCTGTTTTTT	CASREPGTGELFF
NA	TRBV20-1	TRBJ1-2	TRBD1	TGCAGTGCTAGAGCAGACAGGGGGTATCGTGGCTACACCTTC	CSARADRGYRGYTF